The T cell receptor beta chain under discussion was sequenced for a study of cytotoxic CD8 clonotypes in ibrutinib-treated CLL (dated by TCRdb to about 2021). Turning to the overall study: The cohort was composed of about 10 relapsed/refractory and around 15 treatment-naive patients; IGHV unmutated status was identified in under 18 patients. Cryopreserved peripheral blood mononuclear cells were obtained before treatment, at response, and at either sustained remission or disease progression. Of the 86 participants in the trial, about two dozen had longitudinal samples available. Responses were partial in 25 or so patients and complete in 2; after median about 70 months follow-up, around 14 stayed in remission and some twelve progressed. Patients were still on ibrutinib when every remission and progressive disease sample was collected. On average, each sample had 255,043 productive templates and approximately 100,000 productive rearrangements. Response samples were obtained after a median of around eleven months of treatment, with a range of about 6 to 36 months.

Findings and caveats that apply to the study as a whole: An increase in clonality was observed at ibrutinib response, with clonality remaining stable during sustained remission and falling back toward baseline at progression. Public clonotypes were found to be uncommon and were observed to contract or remain stable during treatment; the increase in clonality was shown to reflect expansion of private clonotypes at ibrutinib response. Baseline clonality exceeded that of age-matched healthy donors and correlated strongly with circulating CD8+ T-cell counts. Sampling times were not matched between sustained-remission and progressing patients, and lymph node repertoires were not studied.

In the paper's terms, the time point label means: progressive disease on ibrutinib. Around 1.8 micrograms of genomic DNA were extracted from cryopreserved PBMCs for TCR beta library preparation. Longitudinal blood samples from CLL patients on ibrutinib monotherapy were analyzed using high-throughput TCR beta sequencing. The patients took part in an open-label, single-center phase 2 trial of ibrutinib monotherapy. Each clonotype received, on average, about 9.7x coverage in deep resolution sequencing performed on a MiSeq, where the target depth lay between 1 in 1 million and 1 in 200,000 T cells. The immunoSEQ hsTCRB Kit was used to generate TCR beta libraries. The study's processing was this. Data were analyzed with ImmunoSEQ Data Assistant and ImmunoSEQ Analyzer, with V, D and J genes assigned per IMGT definitions. Clonality, which ranges from 0 to 1, was calculated as one minus the normalized Shannon entropy of productive rearrangement frequencies. Public clonotype analysis was restricted to overrepresented clonotypes comprising at least 0.05% of each patient's repertoire. Some 14 age-matched healthy donor repertoires from immuneACCESS served as clonality controls. TCRdb's version of the immuneACCESS table is confined to in-frame rearrangements and falls short of the full clone set. An unresolved V gene accounts for under half of the shortfall where checked; the remainder is of unknown origin. V, J and clone size are taken as reported in that table, and D and trimming were inferred from the DNA itself. The sample has 160,000 or so clones on record, around nine tenths of them singletons. The ten largest clones take up around 2.7% of the sample.

This clone has only one observation. The antigen this receptor binds is unknown. Nothing much larger sits one base from this clone, and base qualities are not available. Between the V and J ends, shortened by 6 bases and 4 bases respectively, the junction contains 15 bases. Inclusive of the bounding cysteine and phenylalanine, the CDR3 is 14 residues long. Solely the CDR3 DNA is kept, with 42 bases framed from the first base. In the germline V gene, CDR1 corresponds to MDHEN and CDR2 to SYDVKM. The sample here was PBMCs, taken at disease progression, from a patient treated with ibrutinib. The sequence joins TRBV28 to TRBJ1-1; confidence is insufficient to name the D gene. This TCR was recovered from a human donor with chronic lymphocytic leukemia. The CDR3: CASRVFQEITEAFF. The DNA reads TGTGCCAGCAGGGTCTTCCAAGAGATCACTGAAGCTTTCTTT.